Detailed here is one T cell receptor beta chain. Its antigen is unknown. It has no much larger one-base neighbor in the sample; base qualities were not kept. The sample belongs to a study of T cell repertoires in cytomegalovirus infection (dated by TCRdb to between 2019 and 2020). As for the study more broadly: The HLA type of each donor mattered for the analysis, because public TCR beta signatures pointed to carriage of CMV infection along with the matching HLA type. Here is what the overall study found, with its caveats: Cumulative frequency of public TCR beta family members discriminated carriers of CMV infection plus the relevant HLA type in this cohort and an independent roughly 330-donor cohort. The ex vivo response was dominated by HLA-C-restricted CMV-specific TCR beta clonotypes, and the single most frequent clonotype in two of eight donors was supplied by these HLA-C-restricted clonotypes.

CDR1 and CDR2 (SGHKS, YYEKEE) derive from the germline V gene (reference sequence). Measured from the cysteine to the phenylalanine, the CDR3 is 14 residues long. Only the CDR3 part of the read is kept: 42 bases, read in frame from the first base. V is reduced by 0 bases and J by 9 bases, leaving a spacing of 13 bases between them. The sequencer listed for this sample is Illumina HiSeq 1500. The public reads were run again by TCRdb, first through fastp at Q25 and then through MiXCR, and only productive beta chains were kept. Rows are combined by CDR3 protein, so each entry shows the most common genes and DNA. This sample gives over 450,000 distinct CDR3 sequences in total; 11% of them show up just once. Around 9.6% of the sample goes to the ten largest clones.

The sample was PBMCs. The sequence links TRBV5-5 to TRBJ2-1; the D segment could be TRBD1, given 5 matching bases. The sequence derives from a human donor in good health (CMV status not recorded). Some clones in this sample may be carry-over from other donors' samples. The CDR3 region: CASSLGGPVGEQFF. The nucleotides read TGTGCCAGCAGCTTGGGGGGCCCGGTCGGTGAGCAGTTCTTC.